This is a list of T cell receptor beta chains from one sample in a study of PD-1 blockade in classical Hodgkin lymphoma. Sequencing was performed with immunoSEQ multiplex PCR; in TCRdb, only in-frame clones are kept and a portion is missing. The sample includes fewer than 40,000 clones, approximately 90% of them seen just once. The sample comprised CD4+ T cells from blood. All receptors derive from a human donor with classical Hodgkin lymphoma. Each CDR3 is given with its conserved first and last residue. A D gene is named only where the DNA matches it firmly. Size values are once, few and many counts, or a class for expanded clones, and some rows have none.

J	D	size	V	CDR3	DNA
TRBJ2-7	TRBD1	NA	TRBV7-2	CASSSYPGTGSYEQYF	TGTGCCAGCAGCTCTTACCCCGGGACAGGGTCCTACGAGCAGTACTTC
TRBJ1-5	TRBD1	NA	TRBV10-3	CAISELQGAQPQHF	TGTGCCATCAGTGAACTACAGGGGGCCCAGCCCCAGCATTTT
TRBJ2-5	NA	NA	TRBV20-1	CSATREETQYF	TGCAGTGCTACCCGGGAAGAGACCCAGTACTTC
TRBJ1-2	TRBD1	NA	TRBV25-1	CASSASRGSSYGYTF	TGTGCCAGCAGTGCGTCCAGGGGGAGCAGCTATGGCTACACCTTC
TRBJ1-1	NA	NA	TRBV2	CASSEPANRVRATEAFF	TGTGCCAGCAGTGAACCAGCGAACAGGGTAAGAGCCACTGAAGCTTTCTTT
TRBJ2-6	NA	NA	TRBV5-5	CAGRQQPSGANVLTF	TGTGCCGGACGACAGCAGCCCTCTGGGGCCAACGTCCTGACTTTC
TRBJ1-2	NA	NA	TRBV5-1	CASSLGGLVYGYTF	TGCGCCAGCAGCCTTGGGGGCCTCGTCTATGGCTACACCTTC
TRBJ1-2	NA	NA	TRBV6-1	CASSVATYGYTF	TGTGCCAGCAGTGTGGCTACCTATGGCTACACCTTC
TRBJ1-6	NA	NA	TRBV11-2	CASSLQGAYNSPLHF	TGTGCCAGCAGCTTACAGGGTGCCTATAATTCACCCCTCCACTTT
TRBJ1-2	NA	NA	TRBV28	CASSLGLRNYGYTF	TGTGCCAGCAGCCTGGGACTGAGAAACTATGGCTACACCTTC
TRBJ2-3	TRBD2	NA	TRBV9	CASSVDWATSGGADTQYF	TGTGCCAGCAGCGTAGACTGGGCGACTAGCGGGGGGGCAGATACGCAGTATTTT
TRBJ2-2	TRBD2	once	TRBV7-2	CASSLAASGSSGELFF	TGTGCCAGCAGCTTAGCGGCTAGCGGGAGTTCCGGGGAGCTGTTTTTT
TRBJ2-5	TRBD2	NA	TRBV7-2	CASSLVHLAGTWQETQYF	TGTGCCAGCAGCTTAGTCCACCTAGCGGGTACGTGGCAAGAGACCCAGTACTTC
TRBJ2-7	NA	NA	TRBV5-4	CASSSPGPGLDEQYF	TGTGCCAGCAGCTCACCGGGTCCGGGGCTGGACGAGCAGTACTTC
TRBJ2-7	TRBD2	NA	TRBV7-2	CASSLRTSGGPYEQYF	TGTGCCAGCAGCTTACGGACTAGCGGGGGCCCTTACGAGCAGTACTTC
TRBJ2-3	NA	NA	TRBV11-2	CASSLEVGTQYF	TGTGCCAGCAGCTTAGAAGTGGGTACGCAGTATTTT
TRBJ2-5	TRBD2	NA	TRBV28	CASSLYRGGETQYF	TGTGCCAGCAGTCTCTATAGGGGAGGGGAGACCCAGTACTTC
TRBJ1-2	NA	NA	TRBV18	CASSPLPISGRADFTF	TGTGCCAGCTCACCCCTCCCCATAAGCGGTCGGGCCGATTTTACTTTC
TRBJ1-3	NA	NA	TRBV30	CAWSYPGNTIYF	TGTGCCTGGAGTTACCCTGGAAACACCATATATTTT
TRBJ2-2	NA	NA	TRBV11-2	CASSIGDTGELFF	TGTGCCAGCAGCATAGGGGACACCGGGGAGCTGTTTTTT
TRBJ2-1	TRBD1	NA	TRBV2	CASSRRTGETSYNEQFF	TGTGCCAGCTCCAGAAGGACAGGAGAAACGTCCTACAATGAGCAGTTCTTC
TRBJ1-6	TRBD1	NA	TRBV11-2	CASSPPDRGRSPLHF	TGTGCCAGCAGCCCCCCGGACAGGGGTCGGTCACCCCTCCACTTT
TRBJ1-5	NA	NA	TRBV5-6	CASSLRGGANQPQHF	TGTGCCAGCAGCTTGCGCGGTGGGGCCAATCAGCCCCAGCATTTT
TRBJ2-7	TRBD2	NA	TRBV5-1	CASSPPGTSGRTSYEQYF	TGCGCCAGCAGCCCCCCGGGGACTAGCGGGAGGACCTCCTACGAGCAGTACTTC
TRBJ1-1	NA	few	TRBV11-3	CASSPGGLNTEAFF	TGTGCCAGCAGCCCCGGAGGGCTGAACACTGAAGCTTTCTTT
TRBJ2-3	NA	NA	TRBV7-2	CASSPGSGTDTQYF	TGTGCCAGCAGCCCGGGGTCCGGCACAGATACGCAGTATTTT
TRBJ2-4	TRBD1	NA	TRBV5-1	CASSSPDRGLMGAKNIQYF	TGCGCCAGCAGCTCGCCGGACAGGGGGCTAATGGGGGCCAAAAACATTCAGTACTTC
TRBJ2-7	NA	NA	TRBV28	CASSSDLFWEQYF	TGTGCCAGCAGTTCGGACCTGTTTTGGGAGCAGTACTTC
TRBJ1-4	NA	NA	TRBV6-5	CASRLDSLSEKLFF	TGTGCCAGCAGGTTAGACAGTTTGAGTGAAAAACTGTTTTTT
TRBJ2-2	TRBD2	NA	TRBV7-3	CASGQGLAGGTGELFF	TGTGCCAGCGGTCAGGGACTAGCGGGGGGCACCGGGGAGCTGTTTTTT
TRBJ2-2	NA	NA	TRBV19	CASSTVGGVAGELFF	TGTGCCAGTAGTACGGTTGGGGGAGTGGCCGGGGAGCTGTTTTTT
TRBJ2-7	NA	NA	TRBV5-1	CASSLGGAQYEQYF	TGCGCCAGCAGCTTGGGGGGGGCGCAATACGAGCAGTACTTC
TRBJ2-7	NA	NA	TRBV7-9	CASSLSPKSGEQYF	TGTGCCAGCAGCTTATCTCCCAAGTCGGGCGAGCAGTACTTC
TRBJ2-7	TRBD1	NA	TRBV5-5	CASSLDLFVRQGAGREQYF	TGTGCCAGCAGCTTGGATTTGTTCGTGCGTCAGGGGGCTGGCAGGGAGCAGTACTTC
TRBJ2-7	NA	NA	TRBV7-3	CASSPSHTPSSYEQYF	TGTGCCAGCAGCCCCTCTCATACTCCTAGCTCCTACGAGCAGTACTTC
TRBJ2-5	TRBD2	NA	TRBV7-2	CASSVALAGVRETQYF	TGTGCCAGCAGCGTAGCACTAGCGGGAGTGCGAGAGACCCAGTACTTC
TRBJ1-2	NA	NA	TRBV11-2	CASSFTGSGGYTF	TGTGCCAGCAGCTTTACGGGGTCCGGCGGCTACACCTTC
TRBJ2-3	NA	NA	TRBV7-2	CASCFVGTDTQYF	TGTGCCAGCTGCTTCGTCGGGACAGATACGCAGTATTTT
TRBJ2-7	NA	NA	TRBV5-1	CASRNQGSSYEQYF	TGCGCCAGCAGAAATCAGGGAAGCTCCTACGAGCAGTACTTC
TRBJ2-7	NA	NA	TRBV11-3	CASSLDWTYEQYF	TGTGCCAGCAGCTTAGATTGGACGTACGAGCAGTACTTC
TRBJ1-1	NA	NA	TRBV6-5	CASSREAGRSFF	TGTGCCAGCAGTAGGGAGGCAGGGAGGTCTTTCTTT
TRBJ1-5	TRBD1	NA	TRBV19	CASSPLWDRGQPQHF	TGTGCCAGTAGTCCCCTTTGGGACAGGGGGCAGCCCCAGCATTTT
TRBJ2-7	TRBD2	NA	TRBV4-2	CASSQESAGGSYEQYF	TGTGCCAGCAGCCAAGAATCGGCGGGAGGTTCCTACGAGCAGTACTTC
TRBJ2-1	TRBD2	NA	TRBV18	CASSPGTSSNNEQFF	TGTGCCAGCTCACCCGGGACTAGCTCTAACAATGAGCAGTTCTTC
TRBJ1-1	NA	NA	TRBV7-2	CASSSVQGLVMAEAFF	TGTGCCAGCAGCTCTGTCCAGGGGTTGGTCATGGCTGAAGCTTTCTTT
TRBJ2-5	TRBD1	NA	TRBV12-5	CASGFPGGETQYF	TGTGCTAGTGGTTTCCCAGGGGGAGAGACCCAGTACTTC